The next 28 T cell receptor beta chains were all read from a single sample in a study of cytomegalovirus exposure and HLA in healthy donors (dated by TCRdb to about 2017). The method was the immunoSEQ multiplex PCR assay. Not all clones reach the TCRdb copy of this immuneACCESS table, which keeps in-frame sequences only. Checked studies attribute under half of the gap to unresolved V genes and leave the rest unexplained. Recorded for this sample are about 98,000 clones; about 90% of them occurred a single time. The top ten hold less than 7.5% of the sample. The sample taken for sequencing was PBMCs. The receptor set was obtained from a man between 18 and 35 years old in good health and CMV-seropositive.

The genes are TRBV5-6 and TRBJ1-2; 10 bases align to TRBD1. The CDR3 covers 14 residues. The germline V gene encodes CDR1 SGHDT and CDR2 YYEEEE. V was clipped by 4 bases and J by 7 bases; unmatched bases: 7. CDR3 residues: CASSTGTGVLGYTF. In DNA form, the CDR3 reads TGTGCCAGCAGCACCGGGACAGGGGTTCTTGGCTACACCTTC.

This chain links TRBV21-1 with TRBJ2-1; the D segment call TRBD2 is taken from the table without a DNA check. TRBV21-1 is a known pseudogene. The CDR3 is made up of 18 amino acids. CDR3 region: CASSKSRVERSKRHEQFF. CDR3 DNA sequence: TGTGCCAGCAGCAAATCAAGAGTGGAGCGGTCTAAGAGGCATGAGCAGTTCTTC.

The chain couples TRBV6-1 to TRBJ2-7; 7 nucleotides match TRBD2. The germline V gene has CDR1 MNHNS and CDR2 SASEGT. After removal of 1 base from V and 1 base from J, the junction contained 4 bases not matched to a gene. The CDR3 spans 15 residues. CDR3 nucleotide sequence: TGTGCCAGCAGTGAAGGGACTAGTAATTCCTACGAGCAGTACTTC. Translated: CASSEGTSNSYEQYF.

This chain uses TRBV4-3 with TRBJ1-3; TRBD1 aligns across 7 bases. Germline V gives CDR1 LGHNA, CDR2 YSLEER. V shed 4 bases, J shed 0 bases, and the junction held 3 bases outside the gene matches. The CDR3 sequence is 15 residues long. Written as DNA, the CDR3 is TGCGCCAGCAGCCTCGGGACAGCCTCTGGAAACACCATATATTTT. Protein sequence: CASSLGTASGNTIYF.

The chain recombines TRBV10-3 with TRBJ1-5, with D perhaps matching TRBD1 (6 bases). This CDR3 contains 13 residues. Germline loops: CDR1 ENHRY, CDR2 SYGVKD. V was clipped by 7 bases and J by 1 base, with 8 bases between them. Here the CDR3 reads CAITDRSNQPQHF. Here the CDR3 DNA reads TGTGCCATCACCGACAGGAGCAATCAGCCCCAGCATTTT.

The chain couples TRBV27 to TRBJ2-2; D perhaps matches TRBD2 (5 bases). The CDR3 sequence is 14 residues long. Trimming left V 1 base short and J 5 bases short, with 8 bases between. The germline CDR1 and CDR2 sequences are MNHEY and SMNVEV (reference sequence). DNA of the CDR3: TGTGCCAGCAGTTTATTCTCGGGGACCGGGGAGCTGTTTTTT. It yields the protein CASSLFSGTGELFF.

The V gene is TRBV9, the J gene TRBJ2-3; TRBD2 matches 9 bases. With V trimmed by 3 bases and J by 4 bases, 6 bases remained unmatched. The CDR3 spans 15 residues. CDR1 and CDR2 from the germline V gene are SGDLS and YYNGEE. In DNA form, the CDR3 reads TGTGCCAGCAGCGGTAGCGGGAGTCGGTCAGATACGCAGTATTTT. The encoded protein is CASSGSGSRSDTQYF.

This clone came up once. The rearrangement links TRBV6-1 to TRBJ1-2; TRBD1 matches 8 bases. Germline CDR1 reads MNHNS; CDR2 reads SASEGT. The trim removed 1 base at V and 8 bases at J, leaving 6 bases unmatched. This CDR3 comprises 14 residues. The CDR3 DNA reads as TGTGCCAGCAGTGAAGTCGGACAGGGTTGGGGCTACACCTTC. Its protein product is CASSEVGQGWGYTF.

The rearrangement links TRBV6-1 to TRBJ2-7; 8 bases map to TRBD1. Germline CDR1 reads MNHNS; CDR2 reads SASEGT. The CDR3 is 15 residues long. After removal of 1 base from V and 1 base from J, the junction contained 3 bases not matched to a gene. CDR3 in DNA: TGTGCCAGCAGTGAAGGGACAGGGTTTTCCTACGAGCAGTACTTC. This encodes CASSEGTGFSYEQYF.

J is TRBJ2-2 and V is TRBV15, with 12 positions matching TRBD2. The CDR3 length is 16 residues. V shed 3 bases, J shed 8 bases, and the junction held 7 bases outside the gene matches. CDR1 is LNHNV and CDR2 is YYDKDF in the germline V gene (reference sequence). CDR3 sequence (DNA): TGTGCCACCAGCAGGCTAGCGGGGGGGCCGTCAGGGGAGCTGTTTTTT. Translation: CATSRLAGGPSGELFF.

V usage is TRBV27 and J usage is TRBJ2-7; 8 bases align to TRBD1. There are 13 residues in the CDR3. Germline CDR1 and CDR2: MNHEY and SMNVEV (reference sequence). V was clipped by 6 bases and J by 3 bases; unmatched bases: 4. The CDR3: CASRTGVNYEQYF. CDR3 in DNA: TGTGCCAGCAGGACAGGGGTCAACTACGAGCAGTACTTC.

The chain links TRBV5-1 to TRBJ1-2; 9 bases are shared with TRBD1. Germline-derived CDR1 and CDR2 are SGHRS and YFSETQ. Trimming removed 0 bases from V and 7 bases from J; junction bases left unmatched: 13. The CDR3 runs 17 residues. The CDR3 spells CASSLAGTGPSPFGYTF. The CDR3 nucleotides are TGCGCCAGCAGCTTGGCCGGGACAGGGCCCTCACCTTTTGGCTACACCTTC.

The chain joins TRBV4-3 to TRBJ2-7, with TRBD2 identical over 13 bases. V shed 4 bases, J shed 4 bases, and the junction held 4 bases outside the gene matches. Germline assignment: CDR1 LGHNA and CDR2 YSLEER. This CDR3 has 15 residues. Here the CDR3 DNA reads TGCGCCAGCAGCCCGGGGACTAGCGGGGTGTACGAGCAGTACTTC. It yields the protein CASSPGTSGVYEQYF.

The rearrangement uses TRBV2 and TRBJ1-1; TRBD1 might be the D (5 bases). This CDR3 contains 12 residues. Trimming stripped 4 bases from V and 6 bases from J, with 9 bases between. Germline V gene sequence: CDR1 SNHLY, CDR2 FYNNEI. The CDR3 spells CASSGGGSEAFF. DNA of the CDR3: TGTGCCAGCAGTGGTGGGGGGTCTGAAGCTTTCTTT.

This clone was observed once. The chain employs TRBV19 and TRBJ2-7; 11 bases map to TRBD1. The CDR3 length is 15 residues. V dropped 3 bases and J dropped 3; count of bases not matched to a gene: 4. Germline CDR1 reads LNHDA; CDR2 reads SQIVND (reference sequence). CDR3 DNA: TGTGCCAGTAGTATCGGGACAGGGGGTTTCTACGAGCAGTACTTC. Encoded protein: CASSIGTGGFYEQYF.

The V and J genes are TRBV4-3 and TRBJ1-3; 7 bases line up with TRBD1. V lost 0 bases, J lost 1 base, and 3 bases stayed unmatched. Per the germline V gene, CDR1 is LGHNA and CDR2 is YSLEER. The CDR3 is 16 residues long. The CDR3 DNA reads as TGCGCCAGCAGCCAAGACTCGACAGGGTCTGGAAACACCATATATTTT. Translating gives CASSQDSTGSGNTIYF.

The chain links TRBV14 to TRBJ1-2; no clear D gene. The CDR3 spans 15 residues. Germline loops: CDR1 SGHDN, CDR2 FVKESK. V was shortened by 2 bases and J by 4 bases, with 14 bases between the two germline ends. The CDR3 is CASSQSSGNFYGYTF. CDR3 DNA: TGTGCCAGCAGCCAATCTTCGGGTAATTTCTATGGCTACACCTTC.

The chain has TRBV7-3 and TRBJ2-5, with 8 bases that match TRBD1. V lost 5 bases, J lost 4 bases, and 3 bases stayed unmatched. Looked up from germline, CDR1 is SGHTA and CDR2 is FQGTGA. The CDR3 spans 13 residues. CDR3 amino acids: CASSRTGPETQYF. CDR3 bases: TGTGCCAGCAGCCGGACAGGGCCAGAGACCCAGTACTTC.

The chain carries TRBV4-2 and TRBJ2-3; 9 nucleotides agree with TRBD1. The CDR3 is 15 amino acids. Germline V gives CDR1 LGHNA, CDR2 YNFKEQ. Losses at the gene ends were 4 bases for V and 3 bases for J; bases not matched to a gene: 5. Here the CDR3 DNA reads TGTGCCAGCAGCCTGAGGGACAGGGAGACAGATACGCAGTATTTT. Amino acids: CASSLRDRETDTQYF.

The gene calls are TRBV19 and TRBJ2-7; possibly TRBD2 for D (6 bases). The CDR3 has 13 amino acids. Germline loops: CDR1 LNHDA, CDR2 SQIVND (reference sequence). The germline V and J ends were trimmed by 7 bases and 4 bases, with 14 bases remaining between them. CDR3 sequence: CASTRDLFYEQYF. CDR3 in DNA: TGTGCCAGTACACGGGACTTATTTTACGAGCAGTACTTC.

The rearrangement uses TRBV2 and TRBJ1-2, with 8 bases lining up with TRBD1. J gave up 5 bases and V 1 base, and 6 bases lay outside the gene matches. CDR1 is SNHLY, CDR2 FYNNEI, per germline. This CDR3 is 15 amino acids long. The CDR3 sequence: CASSEESRGRYGYTF. The DNA of the CDR3 is TGTGCCAGCAGTGAAGAATCCAGGGGGCGATATGGCTACACCTTC.

V gene TRBV11-3 combines with J gene TRBJ2-1; D may be TRBD2 (6 bases). The germline gives CDR1 SGHNT, CDR2 YENEEA. The length of the CDR3 is 15 residues. Trimming took off 3 bases at V and 3 bases at J, with 12 bases between the two ends. The DNA of the CDR3 is TGTGCCAGCAGCTTGTTTAGCGGAGACTACAATGAGCAGTTCTTC. Protein: CASSLFSGDYNEQFF.

The chain joins TRBV7-9 to TRBJ2-7; tentative D call: TRBD2 (6 bases). Trimming cost V 5 bases and J 7 bases, with 12 bases left between them. Per germline, CDR1 SEHNR and CDR2 FQNEAQ (reference sequence). The CDR3 spans 12 residues. The CDR3 protein is CASSAGGWEQYF. DNA of the CDR3: TGTGCCAGCAGCGCCGGGGGTTGGGAGCAGTACTTC.

The chain links TRBV5-6 to TRBJ1-2, with 8 bases identical to TRBD1. The germline CDR1 and CDR2 sequences are SGHDT and YYEEEE. CDR3 size: 12 residues. The trim removed 5 bases at V and 7 bases at J, leaving 4 bases unmatched. DNA of the CDR3: TGTGCCAGCAGACGAACAGGGGGTGGCTACACCTTC. This translates into CASRRTGGGYTF.

V and J are TRBV7-2 and TRBJ1-2; D might be TRBD1 (5 bases). V lost 1 base and J lost 0, with 12 bases in between. This CDR3 spans 16 amino acids. Germline V CDR1 and CDR2: SGHTA, FQGNSA. CDR3 in amino acids: CASSLVTGDSNYGYTF. The CDR3 bases are TGTGCCAGCAGCTTAGTAACGGGGGACTCTAACTATGGCTACACCTTC.

This chain joins TRBV14 and TRBJ1-2; 9 positions agree with TRBD1. The CDR3 is 15 amino acids. The junction had 8 bases not matched to a gene; V was cut back by 3 bases and J by 6 bases. Germline V gene sequence: CDR1 SGHDN, CDR2 FVKESK. This CDR3 reads CASSHWDRVRDGYTF. The CDR3 coding sequence is TGTGCCAGCAGCCACTGGGACAGGGTACGGGATGGCTACACCTTC.

The gene calls are TRBV7-8 and TRBJ2-2; TRBD1 matches at 10 bases. V gave up 5 bases and J gave up 1 base; unmatched junction bases: 4. The germline gives CDR1 SGHVS, CDR2 FQNEAQ. This CDR3 region has 16 residues. The CDR3 here is CASSPRDRGNTGELFF. Here the CDR3 DNA reads TGTGCCAGCAGCCCAAGGGACAGGGGGAACACCGGGGAGCTGTTTTTT.

This chain uses TRBV10-1 with TRBJ2-7, with 10 nucleotides matching TRBD1. The V gene end was trimmed by 5 bases and the J gene end by 7 bases; junction bases not matched to a gene: 8. Germline loops: CDR1 WNHNN, CDR2 SYGVQD (reference sequence). The CDR3 has 14 residues. The CDR3 loop is CASSSGQGPGEQYF. DNA of the CDR3: TGCGCCAGCAGTTCGGGACAGGGGCCCGGGGAGCAGTACTTC.